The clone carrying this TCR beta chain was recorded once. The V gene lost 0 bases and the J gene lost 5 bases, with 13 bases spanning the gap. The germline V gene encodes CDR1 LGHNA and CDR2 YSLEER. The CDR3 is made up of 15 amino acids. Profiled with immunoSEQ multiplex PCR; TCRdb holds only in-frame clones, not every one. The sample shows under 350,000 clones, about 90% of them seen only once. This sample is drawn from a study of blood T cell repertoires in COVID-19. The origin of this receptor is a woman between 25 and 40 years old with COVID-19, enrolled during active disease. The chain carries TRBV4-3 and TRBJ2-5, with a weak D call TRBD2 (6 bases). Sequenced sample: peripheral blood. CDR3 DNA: TGCGCCAGCAGCCAAGATCGCGGGACTTTGGAGACCCAGTACTTC. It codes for CASSQDRGTLETQYF.